This passage covers 32 T cell receptor beta chains from one sample sequenced in a study of blood T cell repertoires in COVID-19. TCRdb keeps only in-frame clones here, not all; method: immunoSEQ multiplex PCR. The table lists 79,000 or so clones, 86% of them singletons. The specimen was peripheral blood. These receptors originate from a human donor in a cohort sampled during active COVID-19.

This chain connects TRBV12-3 or TRBV12-4 to TRBJ2-3; D might be TRBD1 (5 bases). Trimming took off 3 bases at V and 4 bases at J, with 8 bases between the two ends. This CDR3 contains 13 residues. The CDR3 loop is CASSFPGSDTQYF. As DNA, the CDR3 is TGTGCCAGCAGTTTCCCAGGGTCAGATACGCAGTATTTT.

This clone was seen only a few times. V gene TRBV7-9 combines with J gene TRBJ1-4, with 9 bases that match TRBD1. Germline V gives CDR1 SEHNR, CDR2 FQNEAQ (reference sequence). After removal of 5 bases from V and 3 bases from J, the junction contained 10 bases not matched to a gene. This CDR3 is built from 17 residues. In DNA, the CDR3 is TGTGCCAGCAGCCTGGGACAGGGTAGAGGGGCTAATGAAAAACTGTTTTTT. Translation gives CASSLGQGRGANEKLFF.

The genes are TRBV29-1 and TRBJ1-2, with a tentative D call TRBD1 (5 bases). The germline V gene encodes CDR1 SQVTM and CDR2 ANQGSEA. Trimming took 2 bases from V and 6 from J, leaving 7 bases between them. CDR3 length equals 11 residues. The CDR3 DNA follows: TGCAGCGTTGAACAGGGAAATGGCTACACCTTC. Protein product: CSVEQGNGYTF.

The rearrangement links TRBV29-1 to TRBJ2-1; D perhaps matches TRBD1 (5 bases). The CDR3 has 11 amino acids. Germline lookup yields CDR1 SQVTM and CDR2 ANQGSEA. The V gene lost 4 bases and the J gene lost 7 bases, with 8 bases spanning the gap. This chain's CDR3 is CSVARQNEQFF. CDR3 bases: TGCAGCGTTGCCCGACAGAATGAGCAGTTCTTC.

V usage is TRBV6-5 and J usage is TRBJ2-4, with 9 bases that match TRBD1. Germline CDR1 MNHEY, CDR2 SVGAGI. V lost 6 bases, J lost 2 bases, and 5 bases stayed unmatched. CDR3 length equals 15 residues. Written as DNA, the CDR3 is TGTGCCAGCAGCGAGGGACAGGGCACCAAAAACATTCAGTACTTC. This translates into CASSEGQGTKNIQYF.

The sample holds one count of this clone. CDR3 sequence: CATSSPWGYGELFF. The CDR3 nucleotides are TGTGCCACCAGCAGCCCCTGGGGCTATGGGGAACTGTTTTTT. The rearrangement joins TRBV15 to TRBJ1-4, with D possibly being TRBD1 (5 bases). This CDR3 is 14 amino acids long. The germline CDR1 and CDR2 sequences are LNHNV and YYDKDF (reference sequence). Trimming stripped 3 bases from V and 12 bases from J, with 17 bases between.

The chain links TRBV5-1 to TRBJ2-7; 7 positions match TRBD1. Unmatched junction bases numbered 2, after V lost 4 bases and J lost 4 bases. CDR1 is SGHRS and CDR2 is YFSETQ in the germline V gene. The CDR3 spans 12 residues. The CDR3 region has the DNA TGCGCCAGCAGCACGGGACAGTACGAGCAGTACTTC. Protein: CASSTGQYEQYF. The variable domain in full, with the rest retrieved from reference TRBV5-1 and TRBJ2-7, is KAGVTQTPRYLIKTRGQQVTLSCSPISGHRSVSWYQQTPGQGLQFLFEYFSETQRNKGNFPGRFSGRQFSNSRSEMNVSTLELGDSALYLCASSTGQYEQYFGPGTRLTVT.

This clone was seen a single time. V and J are TRBV15 and TRBJ1-1; 7 bases are a match to TRBD1. Germline CDR1 and CDR2: LNHNV and YYDKDF (reference sequence). CDR3 length: 14 amino acids. Losses at the gene ends were 6 bases for V and 0 bases for J; bases not matched to a gene: 4. CDR3 bases: TGTGCCACCAGTCTCGGACAGGTGAACACTGAAGCTTTCTTT. Translating gives CATSLGQVNTEAFF.

This clone was counted between two and nine times. This chain joins TRBV6-5 and TRBJ1-1; TRBD1 matches at 10 bases. The V segment lost 4 bases and the J segment 1 base; nucleotides outside the gene matches: 0. The CDR3 is 14 amino acids. CDR1 and CDR2 from the germline V gene are MNHEY and SVGAGI. The CDR3 reads CASSWDRGNTEAFF. In DNA, the CDR3 is TGTGCCAGCAGTTGGGACAGGGGGAACACTGAAGCTTTCTTT.

With respect to this clone: A read error may account for a junction end that differs from germline. The chain is built from TRBV10-2 and TRBJ2-2; the match to TRBD1 covers 8 bases. The length of the CDR3 is 15 residues. Germline-derived CDR1 and CDR2 are WSHSY and SAAADI. For the CDR3, the DNA is TGCGCCAGCAGTCACACCGGACAGGGTTTTCGGGGAGCTGTTTTT. This sequence encodes CASSHTGQGFRGAVF.

The rearrangement joins TRBV4-3 to TRBJ1-6; D not resolved. Germline V gene sequence: CDR1 LGHNA, CDR2 YSLEER. The V gene lost 1 base and the J gene lost 10 bases, with 14 bases spanning the gap. This CDR3 spans 15 amino acids. CDR3 coding DNA: TGCGCCAGCAGCCAAGGCAATTTTTCAGGCTCACCCCTCCACTTT. Translating gives CASSQGNFSGSPLHF.

The chain joins TRBV6-5 to TRBJ1-6; TRBD1 agrees at 8 bases. This CDR3 is built from 15 residues. Trimming removed 0 bases from V and 7 bases from J; junction bases left unmatched: 2. CDR1 is MNHEY, CDR2 SVGAGI, per germline. The CDR3 spells CASSYSGQDNSPLHF. CDR3 in DNA: TGTGCCAGCAGTTACTCGGGACAGGACAATTCACCCCTCCACTTT.

V and J are TRBV4-3 and TRBJ2-7, with TRBD1 as a possible D gene (7 bases). Trimming shortened V by 0 bases and J by 5 bases, and 20 bases separated the two germline ends. This CDR3 contains 17 residues. The germline CDR1 and CDR2 sequences are LGHNA and YSLEER. The CDR3 region has the DNA TGCGCCAGCAGCCAAGACCCTCCAGGGGGGCAGAGGGACGAGCAGTACTTC. Residues: CASSQDPPGGQRDEQYF.

The V call is TRBV19, the J call TRBJ2-5; D is possibly TRBD2 (5 bases). The CDR3 is 14 residues long. Germline CDR1 reads LNHDA; CDR2 reads SQIVND (reference sequence). The V and J ends lost 9 bases and 4 bases respectively, with 18 bases between them. CDR3 loop: CASLQPGEGETQYF. In DNA form, the CDR3 reads TGTGCCAGCTTACAACCCGGGGAAGGAGAGACCCAGTACTTC.

The rearrangement uses TRBV15 and TRBJ2-7; 7 bases line up with TRBD1. Trimming removed 0 bases from V and 2 bases from J; junction bases left unmatched: 1. Germline V gene lookup returns CDR1 LNHNV and CDR2 YYDKDF (reference sequence). This CDR3 is 14 amino acids long. Here the CDR3 DNA reads TGTGCCACCAGCAGAGAGACAGGGACCTACGAGCAGTACTTC. Its protein product is CATSRETGTYEQYF. Supplemented by reference TRBV15 and TRBJ2-7, the full variable domain reads DAMVIQNPRYQVTQFGKPVTLSCSQTLNHNVMYWYQQKSSQAPKLLFHYYDKDFNNEADTPDNFQSRRPNTSFCFLDIRSPGLGDTAMYLCATSRETGTYEQYFGPGTRLTVT.

The chain is built from TRBV28 and TRBJ1-2; 10 nucleotides agree with TRBD1. The CDR3 length is 16 residues. With V trimmed by 6 bases and J by 7 bases, 14 bases remained unmatched. CDR1 is MDHEN and CDR2 is SYDVKM in the germline V gene. The CDR3 nucleotides are TGTGCCAGCAGAAACTATATAGGACAGGGGGTTTCTGGCTACACCTTC. Translation: CASRNYIGQGVSGYTF.

This clone is a singleton in its sample. The chain combines TRBV11-3 with TRBJ2-4; TRBD1 aligns across 10 bases. The trim removed 5 bases at V and 0 bases at J, leaving 4 bases unmatched. From germline, CDR1 is SGHNT and CDR2 YENEEA. The CDR3 is made up of 16 amino acids. The CDR3 region has the DNA TGTGCCAGCAGCCCGGGACAGGGGAGAGCCAAAAACATTCAGTACTTC. Its protein product is CASSPGQGRAKNIQYF.

The rearrangement joins TRBV11-3 to TRBJ2-1; 8 nucleotides line up with TRBD1. V lost 5 bases, J lost 6 bases, and 6 bases stayed unmatched. The length of the CDR3 is 14 residues. The V gene's germline CDR1 is SGHNT and CDR2 YENEEA. The CDR3 sequence is CASSPWDRPNEQFF. Here the CDR3 DNA reads TGTGCCAGCAGCCCCTGGGACAGGCCCAATGAGCAGTTCTTC.

V is TRBV28 and J is TRBJ2-3; no firm D call. The germline CDR1 and CDR2 sequences are MDHEN and SYDVKM. Deletions cut 3 bases from V and 1 base from J, with 8 bases between. This CDR3 region has 14 residues. CDR3 in amino acids: CASSFDTRTDTQYF. CDR3 nucleotides: TGTGCCAGCAGTTTTGACACTCGCACAGATACGCAGTATTTT. Full variable domain (outside the CDR3, taken from reference TRBV28 and TRBJ2-3): DVKVTQSSRYLVKRTGEKVFLECVQDMDHENMFWYRQDPGLGLRLIYFSYDVKMKEKGDIPEGYSVSREKKERFSLILESASTNQTSMYLCASSFDTRTDTQYFGPGTRLTVL.

The chain carries TRBV4-1 and TRBJ2-7, with TRBD2 matching 12 bases. Germline V lookup: CDR1 MGHRA, CDR2 YSYEKL. V lost 6 bases, J lost 1 base, and 4 bases stayed unmatched. The length of the CDR3 is 15 residues. The CDR3 loop is CASSQLAGGSYEQYF. The CDR3 region has the DNA TGCGCCAGCAGTCAACTAGCGGGGGGATCCTACGAGCAGTACTTC.

This sequence joins TRBV11-3 and TRBJ2-2; a weak D match, TRBD2 (5 bases). Trimming left V 8 bases short and J 7 bases short, with 11 bases between. The length of the CDR3 is 12 residues. CDR1 and CDR2 from the germline V gene are SGHNT and YENEEA. CDR3 amino acids: CASATGIGELFF. The CDR3 region has the DNA TGTGCCAGCGCGACGGGAATCGGGGAGCTGTTTTTT.

The chain is built from TRBV28 and TRBJ2-2, with 8 bases fitting TRBD2. With V trimmed by 6 bases and J by 4 bases, 7 bases remained unmatched. CDR3 length: 15 amino acids. CDR1 and CDR2 (germline): MDHEN, SYDVKM. The CDR3 DNA follows: TGTGCCAGCAGCTCGGGGGGGACCGGCACCGGGGAGCTGTTTTTT. It is translated as CASSSGGTGTGELFF. The variable domain in full, completed from reference TRBV28 and TRBJ2-2, reads DVKVTQSSRYLVKRTGEKVFLECVQDMDHENMFWYRQDPGLGLRLIYFSYDVKMKEKGDIPEGYSVSREKKERFSLILESASTNQTSMYLCASSSGGTGTGELFFGEGSRLTVL.

The chain couples TRBV15 to TRBJ2-6, with TRBD1 matching over 7 bases. Trimming at V came to 1 base and at J to 0 bases, leaving 3 bases not matched to a gene. This CDR3 is built from 17 residues. Germline lookup yields CDR1 LNHNV and CDR2 YYDKDF (reference sequence). CDR3 sequence reads: CATSRGGQISGANVLTF. CDR3 in DNA: TGTGCCACCAGCAGAGGGGGACAGATCTCTGGGGCCAACGTCCTGACTTTC.

V usage is TRBV28 and J usage is TRBJ2-1, with TRBD2 as a possible D gene (5 bases). The V and J ends lost 3 bases and 4 bases respectively, with 10 bases between them. Germline CDR1 reads MDHEN; CDR2 reads SYDVKM. This CDR3 is built from 14 residues. The CDR3 is CASSFVTGYNEQFF. CDR3 sequence (DNA): TGTGCCAGCAGTTTTGTGACGGGGTACAATGAGCAGTTCTTC.

The chain combines TRBV5-5 with TRBJ1-1; D is possibly TRBD1 (5 bases). The CDR3 has 15 amino acids. The V gene lost 1 base and the J gene lost 0 bases, with 10 bases spanning the gap. From germline, CDR1 is SGHKS and CDR2 YYEKEE (reference sequence). The CDR3, as DNA: TGTGCCAGCAGCTTGTGGGGGGTAGTGAACACTGAAGCTTTCTTT. Translating it yields CASSLWGVVNTEAFF.

V and J are TRBV15 and TRBJ1-5, with a possible D match to TRBD1 (5 bases). This CDR3 has 15 residues. Trimming stripped 1 base from V and 6 bases from J, with 13 bases between. In germline, CDR1 is LNHNV, CDR2 YYDKDF (reference sequence). The CDR3 sequence is CATSRGRAGGQPQHF. In DNA form, the CDR3 reads TGTGCCACCAGCAGAGGGAGGGCCGGGGGTCAGCCCCAGCATTTT.

The chain uses TRBV5-5 and TRBJ2-7; 9 bases are a match to TRBD2. Per the germline V gene, CDR1 is SGHKS and CDR2 is YYEKEE (reference sequence). Trimming cost V 4 bases and J 6 bases; bases outside gene matches: 14. This CDR3 region has 16 residues. The CDR3 DNA is TGTGCCAGCAGCCCCCTCCATCTGCGGGAGGGCCGCGAGCAGTACTTC. Translation: CASSPLHLREGREQYF.

The CDR3 sequence: CASSESSANTGELFF. CDR3 nucleotide sequence: TGTGCCAGCAGTGAATCCAGTGCTAACACCGGGGAGCTGTTTTTT. The rearrangement links TRBV2 to TRBJ2-2; D is unresolved. The V gene lost 2 bases and the J gene lost 2 bases, with 9 bases spanning the gap. From germline, CDR1 is SNHLY and CDR2 FYNNEI. The CDR3 loop spans 15 amino acids.

This clone was counted a single time. The chain links TRBV20-1 to TRBJ1-1; D remains ambiguous. Trimming took off 0 bases at V and 7 bases at J, with 6 bases between the two ends. This CDR3 spans 11 amino acids. Germline V gives CDR1 DFQATT, CDR2 SNEGSKA (reference sequence). The DNA of the CDR3 is TGCAGTGCTAGAGATTTTAATGAAGCTTTCTTT. It encodes CSARDFNEAFF.

V gene TRBV7-9 combines with J gene TRBJ1-1, with TRBD1 as a possible D gene (6 bases). CDR3 size: 18 residues. Looked up from germline, CDR1 is SEHNR and CDR2 is FQNEAQ (reference sequence). V lost 1 base and J 2 bases, leaving 20 bases between the germline ends. CDR3 protein: CASSLGSGSLGGNTEAFF. As DNA, the CDR3 is TGTGCCAGCAGCTTAGGCTCCGGGTCCCTAGGGGGTAACACTGAAGCTTTCTTT.

V and J are TRBV4-3 and TRBJ2-2; perhaps TRBD2 as D (6 bases). The germline CDR1 and CDR2 sequences are LGHNA and YSLEER. V gave up 4 bases and J gave up 7 bases, with 16 bases separating them. CDR3 length equals 15 residues. CDR3 coding DNA: TGCGCCAGCAGCCCCGTCGGGCGGGGAAGCGGGGAGCTGTTTTTT. It yields the protein CASSPVGRGSGELFF.

This chain links TRBV10-3 with TRBJ2-1, with 7 bases fitting TRBD1. The CDR3 runs 14 residues. V shed 3 bases and J 4 bases; nucleotides not matched to a gene: 3. The germline gives CDR1 ENHRY, CDR2 SYGVKD. The CDR3 sequence: CAISDRDSYNEQFF. The CDR3 region has the DNA TGTGCCATCAGTGACCGGGACAGTTACAATGAGCAGTTCTTC.